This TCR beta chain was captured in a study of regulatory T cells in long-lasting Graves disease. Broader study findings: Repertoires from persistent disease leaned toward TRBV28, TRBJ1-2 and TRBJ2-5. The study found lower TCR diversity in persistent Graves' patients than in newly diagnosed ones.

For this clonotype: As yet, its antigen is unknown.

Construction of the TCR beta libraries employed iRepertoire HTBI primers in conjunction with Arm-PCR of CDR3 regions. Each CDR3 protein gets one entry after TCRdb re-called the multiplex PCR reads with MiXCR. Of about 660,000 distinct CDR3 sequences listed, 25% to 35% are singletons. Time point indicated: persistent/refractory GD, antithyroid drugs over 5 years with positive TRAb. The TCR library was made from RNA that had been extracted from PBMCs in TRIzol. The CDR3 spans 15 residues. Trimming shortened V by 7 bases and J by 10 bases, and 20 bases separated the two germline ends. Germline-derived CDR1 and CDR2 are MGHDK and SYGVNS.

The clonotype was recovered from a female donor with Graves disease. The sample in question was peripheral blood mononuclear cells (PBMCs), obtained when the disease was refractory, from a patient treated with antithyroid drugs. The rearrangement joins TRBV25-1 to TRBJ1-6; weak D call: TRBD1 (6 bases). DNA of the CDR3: TGTGCCAGCACCCGGGGTTCCTTGGGGGGCTCACCCCTCCACTTT. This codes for CASTRGSLGGSPLHF. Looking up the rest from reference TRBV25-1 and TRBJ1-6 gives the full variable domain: EADIYQTPRYLVIGTGKKITLECSQTMGHDKMYWYQQDPGMELHLIHYSYGVNSTEKGDLSSESTVSRIRTEHFPLTLESARPSHTSQYLCASTRGSLGGSPLHFGNGTRLTVT.